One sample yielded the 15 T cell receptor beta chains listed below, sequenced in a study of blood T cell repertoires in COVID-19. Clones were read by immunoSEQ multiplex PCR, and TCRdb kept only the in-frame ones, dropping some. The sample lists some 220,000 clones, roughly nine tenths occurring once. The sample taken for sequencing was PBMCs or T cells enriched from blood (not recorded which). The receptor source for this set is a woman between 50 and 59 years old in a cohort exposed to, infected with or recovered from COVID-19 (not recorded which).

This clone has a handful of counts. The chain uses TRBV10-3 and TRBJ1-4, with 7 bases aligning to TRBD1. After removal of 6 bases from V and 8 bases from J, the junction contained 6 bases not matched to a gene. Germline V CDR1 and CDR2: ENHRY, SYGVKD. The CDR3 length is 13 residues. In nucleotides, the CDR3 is TGTGCCATCAGAGACGACAGGGCCGAAAAACTGTTTTTT. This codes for CAIRDDRAEKLFF.

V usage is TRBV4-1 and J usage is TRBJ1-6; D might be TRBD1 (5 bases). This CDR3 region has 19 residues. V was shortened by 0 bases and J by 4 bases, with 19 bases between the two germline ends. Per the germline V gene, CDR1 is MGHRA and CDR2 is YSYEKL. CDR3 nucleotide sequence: TGCGCCAGCAGCCAAGATACGACCAGAGACAGAGAATATAATTCACCCCTCCACTTT. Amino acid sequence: CASSQDTTRDREYNSPLHF.

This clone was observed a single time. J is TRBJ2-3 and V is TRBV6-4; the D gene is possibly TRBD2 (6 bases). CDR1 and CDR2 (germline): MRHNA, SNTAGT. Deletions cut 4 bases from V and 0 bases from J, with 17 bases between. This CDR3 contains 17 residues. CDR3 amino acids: CASSGGVCGASTDTQYF. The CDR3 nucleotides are TGTGCCAGCAGTGGGGGGGTTTGCGGGGCAAGCACAGATACGCAGTATTTT.

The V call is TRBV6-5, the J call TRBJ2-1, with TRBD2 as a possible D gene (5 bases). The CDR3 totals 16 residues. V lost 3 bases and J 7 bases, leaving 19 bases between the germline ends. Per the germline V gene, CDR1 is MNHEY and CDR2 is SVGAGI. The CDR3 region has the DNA TGTGCCAGCAGTTATTCCCCGGGGATGGGCTTTAATGAGCAGTTCTTC. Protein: CASSYSPGMGFNEQFF.

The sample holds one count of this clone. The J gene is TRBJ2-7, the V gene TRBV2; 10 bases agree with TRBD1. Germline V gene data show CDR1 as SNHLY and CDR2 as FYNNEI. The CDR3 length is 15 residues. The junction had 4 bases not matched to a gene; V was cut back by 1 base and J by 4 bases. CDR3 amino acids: CASSEGGTGVYEQYF. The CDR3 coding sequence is TGTGCCAGCAGTGAAGGCGGGACAGGGGTTTACGAGCAGTACTTC.

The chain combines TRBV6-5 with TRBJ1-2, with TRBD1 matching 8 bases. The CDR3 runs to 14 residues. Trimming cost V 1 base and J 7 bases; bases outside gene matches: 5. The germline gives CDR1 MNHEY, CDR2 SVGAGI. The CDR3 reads CASSYFQGARGYTF. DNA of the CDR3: TGTGCCAGCAGTTACTTTCAGGGGGCTCGTGGCTACACCTTC.

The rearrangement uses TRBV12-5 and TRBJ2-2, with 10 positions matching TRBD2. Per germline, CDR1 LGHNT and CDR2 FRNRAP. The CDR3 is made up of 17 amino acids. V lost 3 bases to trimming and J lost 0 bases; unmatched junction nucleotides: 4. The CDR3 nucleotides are TGTGCTAGTGGTTTCGGTAGCGGGGGGTCGAACACCGGGGAGCTGTTTTTT. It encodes CASGFGSGGSNTGELFF.

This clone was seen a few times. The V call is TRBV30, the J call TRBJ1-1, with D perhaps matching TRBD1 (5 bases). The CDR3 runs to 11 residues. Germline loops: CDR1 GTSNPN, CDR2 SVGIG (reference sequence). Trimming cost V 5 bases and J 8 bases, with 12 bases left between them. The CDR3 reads CAWQGRKEAFF. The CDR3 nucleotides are TGTGCCTGGCAGGGCAGAAAGGAAGCTTTCTTT.

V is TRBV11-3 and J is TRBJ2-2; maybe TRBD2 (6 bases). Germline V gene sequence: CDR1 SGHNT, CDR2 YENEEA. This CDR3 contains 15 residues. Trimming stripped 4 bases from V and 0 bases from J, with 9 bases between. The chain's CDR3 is CASSYGSANTGELFF. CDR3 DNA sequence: TGTGCCAGCAGCTACGGGAGTGCGAACACCGGGGAGCTGTTTTTT. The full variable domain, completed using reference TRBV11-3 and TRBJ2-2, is EAGVVQSPRYKIIEKKQPVAFWCNPISGHNTLYWYLQNLGQGPELLIRYENEEAVDDSQLPKDRFSAERLKGVDSTLKIQPAELGDSAVYLCASSYGSANTGELFFGEGSRLTVL.

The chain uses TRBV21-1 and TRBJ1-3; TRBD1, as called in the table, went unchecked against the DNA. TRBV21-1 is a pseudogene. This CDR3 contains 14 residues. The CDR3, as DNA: TGTGCCAGCAGTCCGACAGTCTCTGGAAACACCATATATTTT. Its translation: CASSPTVSGNTIYF.

In DNA form, the CDR3 reads TGTGCCAGCAGCTCGCCCTCCGCGGGCCCCATTGGTAATCAGCCCCAGCATTTT. It yields the protein CASSSPSAGPIGNQPQHF. The chain recombines TRBV7-2 with TRBJ1-5; the D is unclear. There are 18 residues in the CDR3. Germline V CDR1 and CDR2: SGHTA, FQGNSA. V lost 4 bases and J lost 4, with 23 bases in between.

The DNA for the CDR3 is TGTGCCAGCTCAGGGGGGAGCCTCACTGAAGCTTTCTTT. It specifies CASSGGSLTEAFF. This rearrangement joins TRBV18 to TRBJ1-1; tentatively, D is TRBD1 (5 bases). The CDR3 is made up of 13 amino acids. Germline-derived CDR1 and CDR2 are KGHSH and LQKENI. Trimming removed 5 bases from V and 4 bases from J, with 11 bases in between.

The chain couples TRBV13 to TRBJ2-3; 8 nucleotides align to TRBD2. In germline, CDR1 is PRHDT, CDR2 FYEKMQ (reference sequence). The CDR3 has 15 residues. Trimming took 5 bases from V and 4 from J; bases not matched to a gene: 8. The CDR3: CASSRRSGGSDTQYF. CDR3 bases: TGTGCCAGCAGCCGGAGAAGCGGGGGATCAGATACGCAGTATTTT. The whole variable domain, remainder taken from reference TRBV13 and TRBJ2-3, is AAGVIQSPRHLIKEKRETATLKCYPIPRHDTVYWYQQGPGQDPQFLISFYEKMQSDKGSIPDRFSAQQFSDYHSELNMSSLELGDSALYFCASSRRSGGSDTQYFGPGTRLTVL.

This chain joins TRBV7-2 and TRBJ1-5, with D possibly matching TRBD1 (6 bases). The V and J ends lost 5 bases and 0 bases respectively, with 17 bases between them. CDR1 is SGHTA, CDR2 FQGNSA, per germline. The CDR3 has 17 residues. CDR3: CASSPGRGAHSNQPQHF. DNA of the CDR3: TGTGCCAGCAGCCCAGGTCGGGGGGCCCATAGCAATCAGCCCCAGCATTTT.

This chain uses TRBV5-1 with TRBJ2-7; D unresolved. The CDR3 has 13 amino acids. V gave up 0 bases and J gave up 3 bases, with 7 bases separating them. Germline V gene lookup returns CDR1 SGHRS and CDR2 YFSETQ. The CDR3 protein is CASSLGPYYEQYF. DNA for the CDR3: TGCGCCAGCAGCTTGGGCCCCTACTACGAGCAGTACTTC. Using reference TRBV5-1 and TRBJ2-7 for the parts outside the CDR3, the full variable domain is KAGVTQTPRYLIKTRGQQVTLSCSPISGHRSVSWYQQTPGQGLQFLFEYFSETQRNKGNFPGRFSGRQFSNSRSEMNVSTLELGDSALYLCASSLGPYYEQYFGPGTRLTVT.